The T cell receptor (beta chain) under discussion was sequenced for a study of blood T cells in healthy people across ages. Study results and caveats: Age advanced and TCR beta diversity per million T cells fell, roughly linearly.

Germline V gene data show CDR1 as GTSNPN and CDR2 as SVGIG (reference sequence). V shed 4 bases, J shed 8 bases, and the junction held 5 bases outside the gene matches. CDR3 length: 12 amino acids. Through a sample-barcoded 5' primer and a J-beta primer mix, a second PCR was run for roughly 7 to 12 cycles. TCRdb called the 5' RACE reads again in MiXCR, with one record for every CDR3 protein. The profile shows about 1.6 million distinct CDR3 sequences, around 35% of them singletons. About this clonotype: Its antigen is unidentified.

This receptor was identified in a woman in her 30s in good health. Sequencing was carried out using blood. This chain connects TRBV30 to TRBJ1-2, with TRBD1 matching 9 bases. DNA for the CDR3: TGTGCCTGGAACAGGGGGCTGCGGGGCTACACCTTC. It codes for CAWNRGLRGYTF.